This T cell receptor beta chain was sequenced during a study of blood T cell repertoires in COVID-19. The data were produced by immunoSEQ multiplex PCR, yet TCRdb's version contains in-frame clones alone and is incomplete. The sample lists 15,000 or so clones; around 88% were seen once. This CDR3 is built from 11 residues. The germline CDR1 and CDR2 sequences are SNHLY and FYNNEI. V lost 10 bases and J lost 2, with 8 bases in between. This clone has only one observation. The rearrangement links TRBV2 to TRBJ2-5; D is unclear. Material: peripheral blood. The clonotype originates from a human donor in a cohort sampled during active COVID-19. The CDR3 DNA reads TGTGCCAATAACCTACAAGAGACCCAGTACTTC. It encodes CANNLQETQYF. The whole variable domain, filled in from reference TRBV2 and TRBJ2-5, reads EPEVTQTPSHQVTQMGQEVILRCVPISNHLYFYWYRQILGQKVEFLVSFYNNEISEKSEIFDDQFSVERPDGSNFTLKIRSTKLEDSAMYFCANNLQETQYFGPGTRLLVL.